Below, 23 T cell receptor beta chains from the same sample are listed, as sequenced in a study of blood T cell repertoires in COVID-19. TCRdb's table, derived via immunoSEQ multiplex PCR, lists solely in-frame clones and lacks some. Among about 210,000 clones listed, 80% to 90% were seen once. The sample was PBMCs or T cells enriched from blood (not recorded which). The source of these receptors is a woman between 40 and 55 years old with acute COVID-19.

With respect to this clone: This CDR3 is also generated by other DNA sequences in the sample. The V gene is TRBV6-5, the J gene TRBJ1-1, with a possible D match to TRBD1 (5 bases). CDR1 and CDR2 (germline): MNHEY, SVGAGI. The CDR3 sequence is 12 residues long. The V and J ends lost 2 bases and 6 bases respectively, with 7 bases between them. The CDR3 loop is CASSYRGSEAFF. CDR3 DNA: TGTGCCAGCAGTTACAGGGGCTCTGAAGCTTTCTTT.

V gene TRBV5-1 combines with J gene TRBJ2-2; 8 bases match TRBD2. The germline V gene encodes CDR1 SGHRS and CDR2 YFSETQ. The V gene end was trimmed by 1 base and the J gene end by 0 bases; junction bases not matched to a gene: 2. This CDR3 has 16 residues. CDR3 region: CASSLKTSANTGELFF. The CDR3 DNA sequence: TGCGCCAGCAGCTTGAAGACTAGCGCGAACACCGGGGAGCTGTTTTTT.

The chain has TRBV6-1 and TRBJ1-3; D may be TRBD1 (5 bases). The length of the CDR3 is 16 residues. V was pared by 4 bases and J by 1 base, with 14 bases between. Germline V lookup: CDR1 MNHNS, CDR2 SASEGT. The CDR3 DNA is TGTGCCAGCAGTGTAGGATCCGGGGGATCTGGAAACACCATATATTTT. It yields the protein CASSVGSGGSGNTIYF.

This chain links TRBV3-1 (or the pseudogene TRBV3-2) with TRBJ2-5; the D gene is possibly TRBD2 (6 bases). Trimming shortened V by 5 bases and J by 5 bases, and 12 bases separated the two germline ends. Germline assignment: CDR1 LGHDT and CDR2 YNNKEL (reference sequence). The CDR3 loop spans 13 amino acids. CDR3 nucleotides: TGTGCCAGCAGCTCCGCCGGAGGGGAGACCCAGTACTTC. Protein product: CASSSAGGETQYF.

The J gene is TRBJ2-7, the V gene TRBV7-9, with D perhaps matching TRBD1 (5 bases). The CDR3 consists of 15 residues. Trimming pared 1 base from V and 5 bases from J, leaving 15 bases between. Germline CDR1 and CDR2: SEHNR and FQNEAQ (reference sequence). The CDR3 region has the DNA TGTGCCAGCAGCTTAGGGGGCCTTCTTGATGACGAGCAGTACTTC. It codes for CASSLGGLLDDEQYF. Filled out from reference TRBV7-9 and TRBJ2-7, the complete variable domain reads DTGVSQNPRHKITKRGQNVTFRCDPISEHNRLYWYRQTLGQGPEFLTYFQNEAQLEKSRLLSDRFSAERPKGSFSTLEIQRTEQGDSAMYLCASSLGGLLDDEQYFGPGTRLTVT.

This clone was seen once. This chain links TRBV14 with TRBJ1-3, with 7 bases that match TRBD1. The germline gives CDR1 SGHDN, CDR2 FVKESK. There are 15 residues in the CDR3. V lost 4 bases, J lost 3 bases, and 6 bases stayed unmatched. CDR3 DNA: TGTGCCAGCAGCCGACAGGGTGCCTTTGGAAACACCATATATTTT. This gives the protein CASSRQGAFGNTIYF.

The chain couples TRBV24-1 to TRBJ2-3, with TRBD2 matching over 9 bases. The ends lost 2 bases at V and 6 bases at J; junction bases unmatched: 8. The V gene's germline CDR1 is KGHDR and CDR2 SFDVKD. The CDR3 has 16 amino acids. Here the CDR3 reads CATSDSTAGGMDTQYF. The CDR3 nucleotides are TGTGCCACCAGTGATTCGACGGCGGGGGGGATGGATACGCAGTATTTT.

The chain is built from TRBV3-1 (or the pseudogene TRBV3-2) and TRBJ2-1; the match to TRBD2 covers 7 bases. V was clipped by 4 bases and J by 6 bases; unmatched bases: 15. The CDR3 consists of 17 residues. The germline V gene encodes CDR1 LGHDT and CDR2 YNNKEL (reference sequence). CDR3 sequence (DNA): TGTGCCAGCAGCCGGAAGGGAGCTAGCGGAATTGGCAATGAGCAGTTCTTC. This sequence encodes CASSRKGASGIGNEQFF.

Here the CDR3 reads CASSTRTAIANYGYTF. CDR3 sequence (DNA): TGTGCCAGCAGCACCCGGACAGCAATAGCTAACTATGGCTACACCTTC. The chain combines TRBV7-9 with TRBJ1-2; the D gene is possibly TRBD1 (6 bases). V lost 5 bases to trimming and J lost 0 bases, with 16 bases between them. Germline V gives CDR1 SEHNR, CDR2 FQNEAQ (reference sequence). The CDR3 length is 16 residues.

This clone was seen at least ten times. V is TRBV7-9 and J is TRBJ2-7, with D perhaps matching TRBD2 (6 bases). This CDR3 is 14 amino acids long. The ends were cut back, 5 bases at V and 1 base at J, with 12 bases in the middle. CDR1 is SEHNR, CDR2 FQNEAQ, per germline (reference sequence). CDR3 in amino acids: CASSPRAGSYEQYF. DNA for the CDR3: TGTGCCAGCAGCCCTAGGGCGGGGTCCTACGAGCAGTACTTC.

The CDR3 nucleotides are TGTGCCTGGACCAGGACTAGCGGGAGCACAGATACGCAGTATTTT. Encoded protein: CAWTRTSGSTDTQYF. The V call is TRBV30, the J call TRBJ2-3, with 11 positions matching TRBD2. This CDR3 is built from 15 residues. Unmatched junction bases numbered 3, after V lost 4 bases and J lost 0 bases. CDR1 and CDR2 from the germline V gene are GTSNPN and SVGIG (reference sequence).

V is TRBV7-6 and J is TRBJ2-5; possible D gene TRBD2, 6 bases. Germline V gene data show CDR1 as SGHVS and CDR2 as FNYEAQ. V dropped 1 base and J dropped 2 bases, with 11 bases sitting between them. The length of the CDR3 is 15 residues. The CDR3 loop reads CASSLGPGAQETQYF. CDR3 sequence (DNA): TGTGCCAGCAGCTTAGGTCCGGGAGCACAAGAGACCCAGTACTTC.

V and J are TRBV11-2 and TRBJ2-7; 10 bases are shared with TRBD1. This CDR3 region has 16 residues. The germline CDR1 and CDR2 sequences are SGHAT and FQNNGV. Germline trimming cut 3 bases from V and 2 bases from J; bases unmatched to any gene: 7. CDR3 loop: CASSFRGTGATYEQYF. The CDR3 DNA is TGTGCCAGCAGCTTTAGAGGGACAGGGGCCACCTACGAGCAGTACTTC.

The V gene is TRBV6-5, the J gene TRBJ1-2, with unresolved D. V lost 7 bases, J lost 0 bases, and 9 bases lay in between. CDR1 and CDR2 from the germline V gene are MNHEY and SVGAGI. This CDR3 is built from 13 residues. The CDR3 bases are TGTGCCAGCAAAAGAAGCTCTAACTATGGCTACACCTTC. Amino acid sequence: CASKRSSNYGYTF.

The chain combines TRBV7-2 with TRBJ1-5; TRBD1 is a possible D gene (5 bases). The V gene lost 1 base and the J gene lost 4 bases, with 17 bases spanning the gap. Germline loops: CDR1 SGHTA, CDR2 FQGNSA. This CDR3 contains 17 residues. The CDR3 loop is CASSLEGAGWINQPQHF. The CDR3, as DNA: TGTGCCAGCAGCTTAGAAGGCGCAGGGTGGATAAATCAGCCCCAGCATTTT.

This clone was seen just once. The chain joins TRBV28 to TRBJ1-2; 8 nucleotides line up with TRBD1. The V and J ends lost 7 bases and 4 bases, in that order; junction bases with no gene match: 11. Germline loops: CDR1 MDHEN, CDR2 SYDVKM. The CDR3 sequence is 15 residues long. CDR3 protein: CASTEVGTGFYGYTF. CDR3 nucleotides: TGTGCCAGCACAGAAGTGGGGACAGGCTTCTATGGCTACACCTTC.

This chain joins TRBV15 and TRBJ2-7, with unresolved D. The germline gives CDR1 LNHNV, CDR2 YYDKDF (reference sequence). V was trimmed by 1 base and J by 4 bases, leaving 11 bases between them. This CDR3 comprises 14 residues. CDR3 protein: CATSRGAGAYEQYF. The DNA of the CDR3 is TGTGCCACCAGCAGAGGGGCAGGTGCGTACGAGCAGTACTTC.

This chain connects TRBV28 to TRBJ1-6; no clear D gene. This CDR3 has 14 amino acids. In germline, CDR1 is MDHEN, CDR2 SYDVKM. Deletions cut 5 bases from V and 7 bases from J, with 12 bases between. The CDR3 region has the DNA TGTGCCAGCAGTGCACGGGGAACAAATTCACCCCTCCACTTT. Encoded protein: CASSARGTNSPLHF.

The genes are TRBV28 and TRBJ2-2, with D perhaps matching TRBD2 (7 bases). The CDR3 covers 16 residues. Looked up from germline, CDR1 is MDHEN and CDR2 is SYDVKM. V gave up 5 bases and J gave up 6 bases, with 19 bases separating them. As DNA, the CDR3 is TGTGCCAGCAGTCCCGAGGTGGGGAGGGGGTCCGGGGAGCTGTTTTTT. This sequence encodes CASSPEVGRGSGELFF.

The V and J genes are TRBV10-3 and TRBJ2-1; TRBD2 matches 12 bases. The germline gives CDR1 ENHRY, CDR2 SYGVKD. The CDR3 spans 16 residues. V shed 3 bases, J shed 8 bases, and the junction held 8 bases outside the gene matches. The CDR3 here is CAISDPGTSGQYEQFF. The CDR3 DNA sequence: TGTGCCATCAGTGACCCCGGGACTAGCGGGCAGTATGAGCAGTTCTTC.

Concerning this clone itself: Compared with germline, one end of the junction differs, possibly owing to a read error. In nucleotides, the CDR3 is TGTGCCAGCAGTCCACGCGGGTCCCCCTATGACTACACCTTC. It encodes CASSPRGSPYDYTF. The V gene is TRBV28, the J gene TRBJ1-2; no reliable D call. The CDR3 loop spans 14 amino acids. Germline values: CDR1 MDHEN, CDR2 SYDVKM.

The CDR3 nucleotides are TGCGCCAGCAGCCCAGAACCGGGACTAGCGGGCGAGCAGTACTTC. This codes for CASSPEPGLAGEQYF. V and J are TRBV4-1 and TRBJ2-7; TRBD2 agrees at 12 bases. This CDR3 is 15 amino acids long. CDR1 is MGHRA, CDR2 YSYEKL, per germline. The ends lost 4 bases at V and 6 bases at J; junction bases unmatched: 7.

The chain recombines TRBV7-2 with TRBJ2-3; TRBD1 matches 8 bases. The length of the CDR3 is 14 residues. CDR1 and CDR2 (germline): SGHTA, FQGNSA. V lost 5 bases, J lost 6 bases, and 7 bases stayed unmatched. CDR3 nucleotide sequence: TGTGCCAGCAGCACCCGGACAGGGAGGGATACGCAGTATTTT. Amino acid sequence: CASSTRTGRDTQYF.